Presented here are 19 T cell receptor beta chains from one specimen sequenced in a study of patients and donors after allogeneic stem cell transplantation. Via MiXCR, TCRdb re-called the RT-PCR reads, giving one row per CDR3 protein. The sample gives about 960,000 distinct CDR3 sequences, roughly 17% of which show up once; 5.5% to 6.5% is in the top ten. The sequenced sample consisted of blood, either unsorted or a sorted T cell fraction (not recorded which). The receptors derive from a human donor who was either an allogeneic HSCT recipient or a stem cell or donor lymphocyte infusion donor (not recorded which). It is not recorded whose cells these are; they may come from a transplant donor.

The chain couples TRBV21-1 to TRBJ2-1; the D call in the table, TRBD1, was not verified against the DNA. TRBV21-1 is a pseudogene. CDR3 length equals 18 residues. CDR3 coding DNA: TGTGCCAGCACCCCGGGACAGGGTAATTCTAGGGCCTACAATGAGCAGTTCTTC. Its translation is CASTPGQGNSRAYNEQFF.

V and J are TRBV5-1 and TRBJ2-3; D may match TRBD1 or TRBD2 (5 bases each). This CDR3 is built from 17 residues. Germline assignment: CDR1 SGHRS and CDR2 YFSETQ. V dropped 0 bases and J dropped 4 bases, with 18 bases sitting between them. The CDR3 reads CASSLGRDLPRADTQYF. The CDR3 coding sequence is TGCGCCAGCAGCTTGGGCCGGGACCTCCCCCGCGCAGATACGCAGTATTTT.

This clonotype was detected a few times. The chain combines TRBV5-1 with TRBJ2-1; 7 bases agree with TRBD2. The CDR3 totals 15 residues. Germline assignment: CDR1 SGHRS and CDR2 YFSETQ. V lost 4 bases, J lost 9 bases, and 13 bases stayed unmatched. CDR3 sequence reads: CASSPGRIRSGEQFF. The CDR3 DNA is TGCGCCAGCAGCCCCGGGAGGATCCGGAGCGGTGAGCAGTTCTTC.

This clonotype was recorded a few times. This CDR3 reads CASRRLEDTGELFF. For the CDR3, the DNA is TGCGCCAGCAGAAGACTCGAGGACACCGGGGAGCTGTTTTTT. The V and J genes are TRBV4-1 and TRBJ2-2; no firm D call. Germline V CDR1 and CDR2: MGHRA, YSYEKL. Trimming removed 6 bases from V and 3 bases from J, with 11 bases in between. The CDR3 contains 14 residues.

The V gene is TRBV4-3, the J gene TRBJ1-2; D is uncertain. Deletions cut 0 bases from V and 7 bases from J, with 15 bases between. Germline-derived CDR1 and CDR2 are LGHNA and YSLEER. The CDR3 runs to 15 residues. In nucleotides, the CDR3 is TGCGCCAGCAGCCAAGATCATGGGGAGAGAATTGGCTACACCTTC. Encoded protein: CASSQDHGERIGYTF.

The rearrangement links TRBV3-1 to TRBJ1-2, with unresolved D. CDR3 length: 14 residues. Looked up from germline, CDR1 is LGHDT and CDR2 is YNNKEL (reference sequence). Trimming cost V 0 bases and J 4 bases, with 9 bases left between them. Here the CDR3 reads CASSQERRSYGYTF. DNA of the CDR3: TGTGCCAGCAGCCAAGAGCGGCGATCCTATGGCTACACCTTC.

This clonotype was picked up a small number of times. The chain is built from TRBV29-1 and TRBJ1-1; 8 bases match TRBD1. The CDR3 is made up of 13 amino acids. In germline, CDR1 is SQVTM, CDR2 ANQGSEA. V lost 6 bases to trimming and J lost 4 bases; unmatched junction nucleotides: 7. The CDR3 nucleotides read TGCAGCGTGGGAACAGGGGGAGGCACTGAAGCTTTCTTT. Its protein is CSVGTGGGTEAFF.

The V gene is TRBV6-1, the J gene TRBJ1-2; D remains ambiguous. The CDR3 has 14 residues. The V end lost 6 bases, the J end lost 8 bases, and 19 bases lay between the germline ends. Germline assignment: CDR1 MNHNS and CDR2 SASEGT. The CDR3 protein is CASSRTGLLGGYTF. CDR3 sequence (DNA): TGTGCCAGCAGCCGGACGGGTTTGTTAGGAGGCTACACCTTC.

The J gene is TRBJ1-5, the V gene TRBV4-1; 11 bases agree with TRBD1. Germline CDR1 MGHRA, CDR2 YSYEKL. The CDR3 loop spans 17 amino acids. Trimming at V came to 5 bases and at J to 3 bases, leaving 9 bases not matched to a gene. DNA of the CDR3: TGCGCCAGCAGCACCGGACAGGGGGCGGGTGACAATCAGCCCCAGCATTTT. Translated: CASSTGQGAGDNQPQHF.

The table lists this clonotype with a few counts. The rearrangement links TRBV3-1 to TRBJ2-1; maybe TRBD2 (5 bases). The V and J ends lost 4 bases and 4 bases respectively, with 20 bases between them. CDR1 is LGHDT and CDR2 is YNNKEL in the germline V gene (reference sequence). There are 17 residues in the CDR3. CDR3 in amino acids: CASSRTHPGKAYNEQFF. The CDR3 DNA follows: TGTGCCAGCAGCCGAACCCATCCGGGGAAGGCTTACAATGAGCAGTTCTTC.

V usage is TRBV2 and J usage is TRBJ2-3; 9 bases agree with TRBD1. Germline V gene lookup returns CDR1 SNHLY and CDR2 FYNNEI. The CDR3 is 15 residues long. Losses at the gene ends were 7 bases for V and 4 bases for J; bases not matched to a gene: 9. The CDR3 nucleotides are TGTGCCAGCAACCTGGGACAGGGTGTCCCAGATACGCAGTATTTT. Residues: CASNLGQGVPDTQYF.

This clonotype appeared a few times. The gene calls are TRBV20-1 and TRBJ1-1; D call uncertain. The CDR3 spans 16 residues. Germline-derived CDR1 and CDR2 are DFQATT and SNEGSKA (reference sequence). V gave up 5 bases and J gave up 6 bases, with 25 bases separating them. CDR3 DNA sequence: TGCAGTGCTCGGAGAACATCCCTGATTGGTGCGGCTGAAGCTTTCTTT. Translating gives CSARRTSLIGAAEAFF.

The V gene is TRBV20-1, the J gene TRBJ2-7, with D possibly TRBD2 on 6 matching bases. Trimming left V 6 bases short and J 0 bases short, with 21 bases between. CDR1 is DFQATT and CDR2 is SNEGSKA in the germline V gene (reference sequence). This CDR3 is 16 amino acids long. The CDR3 protein is CSAVGPSEPLSYEQYF. The CDR3 bases are TGCAGTGCCGTGGGCCCTAGCGAGCCGCTCTCCTACGAGCAGTACTTC.

The V gene is TRBV4-1, the J gene TRBJ1-5; D perhaps matches TRBD1 (5 bases). The CDR3 extends over 14 amino acids. V lost 3 bases to trimming and J lost 7 bases, with 13 bases between them. CDR1 is MGHRA and CDR2 is YSYEKL in the germline V gene. CDR3 sequence: CASSQMGDQQPQHF. The CDR3 DNA follows: TGCGCCAGCAGCCAGATGGGGGATCAACAGCCCCAGCATTTT.

This clonotype was counted many times. This chain links TRBV27 with TRBJ1-1; no reliable D call. Trimming stripped 0 bases from V and 1 base from J, with 6 bases between. Germline CDR1 MNHEY, CDR2 SMNVEV (reference sequence). The CDR3 is made up of 14 amino acids. The CDR3 DNA sequence: TGTGCCAGCAGTTTATCTAGGGAGAACACTGAAGCTTTCTTT. Encoded protein: CASSLSRENTEAFF.

J is TRBJ2-7 and V is TRBV5-1; 11 nucleotides match TRBD2. Germline CDR1 reads SGHRS; CDR2 reads YFSETQ. The CDR3 covers 15 residues. V gave up 3 bases and J gave up 6 bases; unmatched junction bases: 8. The chain's CDR3 is CASSSLAGGNGEQYF. The CDR3 nucleotides read TGCGCCAGCAGCTCCTTAGCGGGAGGGAACGGCGAGCAGTACTTC.

The chain uses TRBV10-3 and TRBJ2-1; 9 bases match TRBD2. With V trimmed by 8 bases and J by 2 bases, 7 bases remained unmatched. CDR3 size: 15 residues. From germline, CDR1 is ENHRY and CDR2 SYGVKD. The CDR3 DNA sequence: TGTGCCATCGGCGTGGCGGGGGGGCCCTACAATGAGCAGTTCTTC. This gives the protein CAIGVAGGPYNEQFF.

This clonotype has just a few counts. V and J are TRBV6-6 and TRBJ2-5, with a weak D call TRBD1 (6 bases). The germline V gene encodes CDR1 MNHNY and CDR2 SVGAGI (reference sequence). Trimming took 8 bases from V and 2 from J, leaving 12 bases between them. This CDR3 comprises 13 residues. In DNA, the CDR3 is TGTGCCAGCTTGGCGGACAGTCAAGAGACCCAGTACTTC. Translated, it gives CASLADSQETQYF.

This clonotype came up many times. V gene TRBV11-2 combines with J gene TRBJ1-1; D not certain. Trimming removed 2 bases from V and 1 base from J, with 11 bases in between. Per germline, CDR1 SGHAT and CDR2 FQNNGV. This CDR3 has 15 residues. CDR3 bases: TGTGCCAGCAGCTTACTGGAACATGGGAACACTGAAGCTTTCTTT. Protein product: CASSLLEHGNTEAFF.